The present T cell receptor beta chain was sequenced within a study of cytomegalovirus exposure and HLA in healthy donors. CDR3 length equals 12 residues. Germline V lookup: CDR1 GTSNPN, CDR2 SVGIG (reference sequence). V lost 3 bases and J 6 bases, leaving 9 bases between the germline ends. Vbeta (60) and Jbeta (13) primers were used in the PCR. Some clones are missing from TCRdb's copy, which holds only in-frame ones; the method was immunoSEQ multiplex PCR. The sample comprises some 160,000 clones, roughly 76% of which are singletons, and about 2.5% rests with the top ten. Findings and limits, study-wide: Rarity marked most TCR sequences, yet some public TCRs occurred in many donors. Later work associated fewer than 20,000 TCR beta sequences with HLA alleles at 0.05 false discovery rate.

To note about this clone: What it recognizes is unknown.

This sequence was found in a male donor in good health and CMV-seronegative. The chain combines TRBV30 with TRBJ1-5, with D uncertain. The material sequenced was PBMCs. The CDR3 sequence: CAWSSGGQPQHF. The CDR3 DNA reads as TGTGCCTGGAGCTCTGGCGGTCAGCCCCAGCATTTT. The full variable domain, with the rest looked up from reference TRBV30 and TRBJ1-5, is SQTIHQWPATLVQPVGSPLSLECTVEGTSNPNLYWYRQAAGRGLQLLFYSVGIGQISSEVPQNLSASRPQDRQFILSSKKLLLSDSGFYLCAWSSGGQPQHFGDGTRLSIL.